This TCR beta chain was sequenced for a study of blood T cell repertoires in COVID-19. The CDR3 totals 16 residues. The germline V gene encodes CDR1 SGDLS and CDR2 YYNGEE. Trimming pared 2 bases from V and 0 bases from J, leaving 12 bases between. Original analysis: Estimates of nucleated cell counts were drawn from the amplification of reference gene primers. Clones were read by immunoSEQ multiplex PCR, and TCRdb kept only the in-frame ones, dropping some. The D gene and trimming were derived from the DNA, and the V and J assignments and clone size from that table. Among roughly 40,000 clones listed, approximately 89% were seen once.

This TCR derives from a woman in her sixties or seventies with acute or convalescent COVID-19. The genes are TRBV9 and TRBJ2-1, with a weak D call TRBD1 (6 bases). The source material was peripheral blood. The CDR3 region is CASSVAGESSYNEQFF. The CDR3 DNA reads TGTGCCAGCAGCGTCGCAGGGGAGAGCTCCTACAATGAGCAGTTCTTC.